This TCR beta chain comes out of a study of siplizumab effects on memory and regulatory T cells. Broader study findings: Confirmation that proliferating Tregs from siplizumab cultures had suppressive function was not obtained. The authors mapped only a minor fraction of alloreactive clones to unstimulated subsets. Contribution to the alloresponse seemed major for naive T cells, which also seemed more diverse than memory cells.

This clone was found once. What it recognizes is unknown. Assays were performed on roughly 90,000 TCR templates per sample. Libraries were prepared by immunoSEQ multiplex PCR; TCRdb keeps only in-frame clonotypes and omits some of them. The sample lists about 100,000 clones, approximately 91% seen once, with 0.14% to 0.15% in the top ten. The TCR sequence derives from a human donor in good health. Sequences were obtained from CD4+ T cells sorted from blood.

The CDR3 loop is CASSRMDTQYF. CDR3 bases: TGTGCCAGCAGCCGGATGGATACGCAGTATTTT. The chain joins TRBV2 to TRBJ2-3, with D hard to call. CDR1 is SNHLY and CDR2 is FYNNEI in the germline V gene. Trimming removed 6 bases at V and 6 bases at J, with 7 bases between. This CDR3 region has 11 residues. The variable domain in full, completed from reference TRBV2 and TRBJ2-3, reads EPEVTQTPSHQVTQMGQEVILRCVPISNHLYFYWYRQILGQKVEFLVSFYNNEISEKSEIFDDQFSVERPDGSNFTLKIRSTKLEDSAMYFCASSRMDTQYFGPGTRLTVL.